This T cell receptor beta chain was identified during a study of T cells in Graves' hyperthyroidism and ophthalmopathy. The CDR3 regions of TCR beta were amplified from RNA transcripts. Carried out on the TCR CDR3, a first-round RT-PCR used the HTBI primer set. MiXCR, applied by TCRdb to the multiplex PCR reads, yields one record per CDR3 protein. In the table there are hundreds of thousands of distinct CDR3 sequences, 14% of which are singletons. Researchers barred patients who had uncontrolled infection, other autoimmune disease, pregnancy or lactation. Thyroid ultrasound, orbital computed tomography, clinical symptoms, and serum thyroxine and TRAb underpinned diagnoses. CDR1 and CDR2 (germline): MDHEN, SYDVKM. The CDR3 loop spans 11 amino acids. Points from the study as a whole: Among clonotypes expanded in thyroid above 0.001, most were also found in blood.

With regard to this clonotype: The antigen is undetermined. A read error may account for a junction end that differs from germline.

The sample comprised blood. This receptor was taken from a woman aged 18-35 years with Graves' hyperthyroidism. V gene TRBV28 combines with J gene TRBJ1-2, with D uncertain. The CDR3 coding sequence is TGTGCCAACAGTCCGAGCTATGGCTACACCTTC. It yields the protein CANSPSYGYTF.